This T cell receptor (beta chain) was observed in a study of T cell responses to AZD1222 COVID-19 vaccine. Trimming left V 0 bases short and J 8 bases short, with 9 bases between. This CDR3 spans 14 amino acids. Germline CDR1 and CDR2: SGHRS and YFSETQ. Produced via immunoSEQ multiplex PCR; TCRdb's table is partial and in-frame only. Seen here are around 120,000 clones, 88% observed once, and the top ten hold around a sixth. V usage is TRBV5-1 and J usage is TRBJ1-6; D is undetermined. This receptor was obtained from an adult in good health. The source material was peripheral blood, sampled on day 0 of MenACWY control vaccination. CDR3 nucleotides: TGCGCCAGCAGCTTGGATCGGGCAGATTCACCCCTCCACTTT. The encoded protein is CASSLDRADSPLHF.